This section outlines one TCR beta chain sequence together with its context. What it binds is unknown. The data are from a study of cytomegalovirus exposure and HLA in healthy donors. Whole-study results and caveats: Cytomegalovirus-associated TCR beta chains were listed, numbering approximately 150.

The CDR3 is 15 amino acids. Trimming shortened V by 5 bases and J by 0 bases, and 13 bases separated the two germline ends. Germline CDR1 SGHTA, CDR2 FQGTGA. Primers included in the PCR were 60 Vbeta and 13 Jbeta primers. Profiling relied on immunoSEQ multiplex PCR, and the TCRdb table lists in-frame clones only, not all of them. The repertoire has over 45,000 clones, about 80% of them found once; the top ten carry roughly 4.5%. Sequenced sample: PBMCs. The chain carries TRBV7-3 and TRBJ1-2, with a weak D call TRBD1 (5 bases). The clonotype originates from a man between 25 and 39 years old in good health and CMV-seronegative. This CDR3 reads CASSPGHQANYGYTF. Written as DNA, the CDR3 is TGTGCCAGCAGCCCCGGACATCAAGCTAACTATGGCTACACCTTC.